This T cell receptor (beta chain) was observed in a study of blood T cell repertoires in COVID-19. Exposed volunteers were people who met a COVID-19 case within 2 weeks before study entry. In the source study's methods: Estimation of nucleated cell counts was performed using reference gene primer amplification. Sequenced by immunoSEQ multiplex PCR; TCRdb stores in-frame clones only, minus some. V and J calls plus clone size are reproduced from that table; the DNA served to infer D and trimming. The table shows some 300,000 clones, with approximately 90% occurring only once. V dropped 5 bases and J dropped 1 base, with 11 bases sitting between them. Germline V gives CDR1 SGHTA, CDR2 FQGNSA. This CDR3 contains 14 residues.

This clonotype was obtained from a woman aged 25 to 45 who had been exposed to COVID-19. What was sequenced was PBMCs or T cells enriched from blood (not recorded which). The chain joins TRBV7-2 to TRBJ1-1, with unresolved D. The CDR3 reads CASSRAEGNTEAFF. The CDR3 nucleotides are TGTGCCAGCAGCAGGGCCGAGGGGAACACTGAAGCTTTCTTT. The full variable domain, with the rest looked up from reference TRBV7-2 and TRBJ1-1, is GAGVSQSPSNKVTEKGKDVELRCDPISGHTALYWYRQSLGQGLEFLIYFQGNSAPDKSGLPSDRFSAERTGGSVSTLTIQRTQQEDSAVYLCASSRAEGNTEAFFGQGTRLTVV.